These 10 T cell receptor beta chains were all obtained from the same sample, sequenced in a study of blood T cell repertoires in COVID-19. Measured with immunoSEQ multiplex PCR; TCRdb has only the in-frame clones, and not every one. In the table there are around 300,000 clones, around 88% of which are singletons. Material for sequencing was peripheral blood. These TCRs come from a woman aged 25 to 45 with COVID-19, enrolled during active disease.

This clone was detected only once. The chain has TRBV30 and TRBJ1-2, with D perhaps TRBD1 (5 bases). CDR1 and CDR2 from the germline V gene are GTSNPN and SVGIG (reference sequence). The length of the CDR3 is 12 residues. Trimming pared 1 base from V and 4 bases from J, leaving 7 bases between. CDR3 amino acids: CAWSARGYGYTF. The CDR3 DNA is TGTGCCTGGAGTGCTAGGGGCTATGGCTACACCTTC.

The rearrangement uses TRBV19 and TRBJ1-5; tentatively, D is TRBD1 (5 bases). Germline V gene lookup returns CDR1 LNHDA and CDR2 SQIVND (reference sequence). Trimming took 10 bases from V and 0 from J, leaving 13 bases between them. The CDR3 contains 14 residues. Here the CDR3 reads CAISRDFSNQPQHF. The CDR3 nucleotides are TGTGCCATCTCTAGGGACTTTAGCAATCAGCCCCAGCATTTT.

This chain uses TRBV7-2 with TRBJ2-5, with D perhaps TRBD1 (5 bases). Trimming cost V 5 bases and J 3 bases, with 13 bases left between them. This CDR3 is built from 14 residues. CDR1 is SGHTA and CDR2 is FQGNSA in the germline V gene. The CDR3 is CASSDTGLEETQYF. CDR3 sequence (DNA): TGTGCCAGCAGCGACACAGGTCTCGAAGAGACCCAGTACTTC. The full variable domain, in which reference TRBV7-2 and TRBJ2-5 provide the parts outside the CDR3, is GAGVSQSPSNKVTEKGKDVELRCDPISGHTALYWYRQSLGQGLEFLIYFQGNSAPDKSGLPSDRFSAERTGGSVSTLTIQRTQQEDSAVYLCASSDTGLEETQYFGPGTRLLVL.

CDR3 amino acids: CASRPTGTGTQYF. CDR3 coding DNA: TGTGCCAGCAGGCCGACAGGGACGGGTACGCAGTATTTT. The J gene is TRBJ2-3, the V gene TRBV12-3 or TRBV12-4; TRBD1 matches at 7 bases. There are 13 residues in the CDR3. Losses at the gene ends were 6 bases for V and 8 bases for J; bases not matched to a gene: 8.

Here the CDR3 DNA reads TGTGCCAGCAGCCCGATGAGGGGGAATGAAAAACTGTTTTTT. Amino acid sequence: CASSPMRGNEKLFF. The V call is TRBV7-9, the J call TRBJ1-4, with TRBD1 as a possible D gene (6 bases). This CDR3 contains 14 residues. Trimming stripped 5 bases from V and 5 bases from J, with 12 bases between. CDR1 and CDR2 (germline): SEHNR, FQNEAQ (reference sequence).

The gene calls are TRBV9 and TRBJ2-7; D not certain. V was cut by 0 bases and J by 0 bases, with 13 bases left in between. This CDR3 contains 16 residues. Germline values: CDR1 SGDLS, CDR2 YYNGEE. Written as DNA, the CDR3 is TGTGCCAGCAGCGTAGACGGTGCGAGGCTCTCCTACGAGCAGTACTTC. Its protein is CASSVDGARLSYEQYF.

The sample holds one count of this clone. V is TRBV7-2 and J is TRBJ1-5, with D possibly being TRBD1 (6 bases). V lost 5 bases and J 9 bases, leaving 17 bases between the germline ends. The CDR3 consists of 14 residues. Germline V gives CDR1 SGHTA, CDR2 FQGNSA. The CDR3 region has the DNA TGTGCCAGCAGCCGGGGGGCCGGGGGACTGCCCCAGCATTTT. Protein sequence: CASSRGAGGLPQHF.

The rearrangement links TRBV10-3 to TRBJ1-5, with a tentative D call TRBD1 (6 bases). The V end lost 5 bases, the J end lost 2 bases, and 13 bases lay between the germline ends. Per germline, CDR1 ENHRY and CDR2 SYGVKD. CDR3 length: 15 residues. DNA of the CDR3: TGTGCCATCAGTACAGGGTTGGGGGGCAATCAGCCCCAGCATTTT. It specifies CAISTGLGGNQPQHF.

The chain has TRBV4-3 and TRBJ2-7; D possibly corresponds to TRBD1 (6 bases). Germline CDR1 LGHNA, CDR2 YSLEER. V shed 9 bases and J shed 1 base, with 16 bases lying between them. This CDR3 spans 14 amino acids. The CDR3, as DNA: TGCGCCAGGGGAACAGGGAAACGGTCCTACGAGCAGTACTTC. Translation: CARGTGKRSYEQYF.

The chain combines TRBV2 with TRBJ2-3, with 7 bases fitting TRBD1. V was clipped by 5 bases and J by 2 bases; unmatched bases: 1. The CDR3 contains 13 residues. Germline V gene sequence: CDR1 SNHLY, CDR2 FYNNEI. The CDR3 DNA sequence: TGTGCCAGCAGTAGGGGGCCCACAGATACGCAGTATTTT. It is translated as CASSRGPTDTQYF.